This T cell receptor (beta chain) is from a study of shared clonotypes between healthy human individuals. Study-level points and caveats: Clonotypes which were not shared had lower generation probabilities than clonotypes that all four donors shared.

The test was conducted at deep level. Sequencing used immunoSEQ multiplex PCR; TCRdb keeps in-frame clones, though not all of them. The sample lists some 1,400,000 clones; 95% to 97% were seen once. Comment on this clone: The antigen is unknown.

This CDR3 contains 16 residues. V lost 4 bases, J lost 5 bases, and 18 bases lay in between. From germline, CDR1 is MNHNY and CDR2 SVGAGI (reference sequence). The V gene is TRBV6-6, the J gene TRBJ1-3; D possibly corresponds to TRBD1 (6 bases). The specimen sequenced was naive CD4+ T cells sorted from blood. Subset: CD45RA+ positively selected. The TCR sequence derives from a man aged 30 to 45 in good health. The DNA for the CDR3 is TGTGCCAGCAGTTCTGATCTCGACAGGCGGAGAAACACCATATATTTT. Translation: CASSSDLDRRRNTIYF.